The 19 T cell receptor beta chains in this list originate from one sample, sequenced in a study of shared clonotypes between healthy human individuals. This table comes from immunoSEQ multiplex PCR, and its TCRdb copy is limited to in-frame clones, with some not included. This sample has more than 2,000,000 clones, with approximately 95% found just once. Material: naive CD4+ T cells from PBMCs. Sample subset: CD45RA+ positively selected. These receptor sequences come from a man younger than 35 in good health. Some clones in this sample may be carry-over from other donors' samples.

V is TRBV9 and J is TRBJ2-7; possible D gene TRBD2, 6 bases. This CDR3 is built from 15 residues. Germline lookup yields CDR1 SGDLS and CDR2 YYNGEE. V was clipped by 3 bases and J by 0 bases, with 13 bases between them. Written as DNA, the CDR3 is TGTGCCAGCAGCGAGGGACTGACGAGCTCCTACGAGCAGTACTTC. This codes for CASSEGLTSSYEQYF.

The chain links TRBV6-1 to TRBJ2-7; D is perhaps TRBD2 (6 bases). Trimming took off 6 bases at V and 3 bases at J, with 18 bases between the two ends. Germline V CDR1 and CDR2: MNHNS, SASEGT. The CDR3 extends over 15 amino acids. This CDR3 is CASRIRGGPLYEQYF. As DNA, the CDR3 is TGTGCCAGCAGGATTAGGGGAGGCCCCCTCTACGAGCAGTACTTC.

This clone was found once. The chain is built from TRBV20-1 and TRBJ2-5; 7 bases are shared with TRBD2. From germline, CDR1 is DFQATT and CDR2 SNEGSKA (reference sequence). V dropped 6 bases and J dropped 7; count of bases not matched to a gene: 5. There are 11 residues in the CDR3. In DNA form, the CDR3 reads TGCAGTGCCCACCGGGAGGCGACCCAGTACTTC. It yields the protein CSAHREATQYF.

The chain carries TRBV7-9 and TRBJ1-2; D not certain. Trimming shortened V by 11 bases and J by 7 bases, and 14 bases separated the two germline ends. In germline, CDR1 is SEHNR, CDR2 FQNEAQ (reference sequence). The CDR3 has 11 amino acids. CDR3 sequence (DNA): TGTGCCGGAGTCGGAGGTCGTGGCTACACCTTC. The encoded protein is CAGVGGRGYTF.

The V call is TRBV2, the J call TRBJ1-3, with D possibly matching TRBD1 (6 bases). Germline CDR1 and CDR2: SNHLY and FYNNEI. Trimming removed 6 bases from V and 0 bases from J, with 12 bases in between. The length of the CDR3 is 15 residues. The CDR3 bases are TGTGCCAGCAGAGCAACAGGGAGCTCTGGAAACACCATATATTTT. This encodes CASRATGSSGNTIYF.

The chain uses TRBV25-1 and TRBJ2-5, with 11 positions matching TRBD2. V shed 7 bases and J 5 bases; nucleotides not matched to a gene: 3. Germline CDR1 reads MGHDK; CDR2 reads SYGVNS. This CDR3 has 13 amino acids. The CDR3: CASTLAGGETQYF. CDR3 DNA sequence: TGTGCCAGCACCTTAGCGGGAGGGGAGACCCAGTACTTC.

The rearrangement uses TRBV5-4 and TRBJ2-7; TRBD1 matches at 9 bases. Per germline, CDR1 SGHNT and CDR2 YYREEE (reference sequence). The CDR3 length is 14 residues. J gave up 3 bases and V 4 bases, and 5 bases lay outside the gene matches. CDR3 residues: CASSRQGQGYEQYF. CDR3 in DNA: TGTGCCAGCAGCCGGCAGGGACAGGGCTACGAGCAGTACTTC.

The chain uses TRBV27 and TRBJ2-7; D not resolved. The CDR3 sequence is 14 residues long. The ends were cut back, 2 bases at V and 7 bases at J, with 15 bases in the middle. Germline CDR1 reads MNHEY; CDR2 reads SMNVEV (reference sequence). The CDR3 here is CASSLESALWEQYF. The CDR3 DNA is TGTGCCAGCAGTTTAGAGTCTGCCCTCTGGGAGCAGTACTTC.

The genes are TRBV5-1 and TRBJ1-6; TRBD1 is a possible D gene (6 bases). The CDR3 loop spans 14 amino acids. Trimming removed 4 bases from V and 10 bases from J, with 15 bases in between. CDR1 SGHRS and CDR2 YFSETQ come from the germline V gene. The CDR3 loop is CASSQAGAESPLHF. The CDR3 DNA is TGCGCCAGCAGCCAGGCAGGGGCAGAATCACCCCTCCACTTT. The complete variable domain, with remaining parts taken from reference TRBV5-1 and TRBJ1-6, reads KAGVTQTPRYLIKTRGQQVTLSCSPISGHRSVSWYQQTPGQGLQFLFEYFSETQRNKGNFPGRFSGRQFSNSRSEMNVSTLELGDSALYLCASSQAGAESPLHFGNGTRLTVT.

The chain joins TRBV18 to TRBJ2-1; 7 bases match TRBD2. CDR3 length equals 15 residues. The V segment lost 0 bases and the J segment 5 bases; nucleotides outside the gene matches: 4. Per germline, CDR1 KGHSH and CDR2 LQKENI. In nucleotides, the CDR3 is TGTGCCAGCTCACCACCTAGCGGGTACAACAATGAGCAGTTCTTC. This codes for CASSPPSGYNNEQFF.

The V call is TRBV28, the J call TRBJ2-1; D perhaps matches TRBD2 (5 bases). The CDR3 length is 19 residues. Trimming took off 9 bases at V and 0 bases at J, with 27 bases between the two ends. CDR1 MDHEN and CDR2 SYDVKM come from the germline V gene. The CDR3 here is CARGNAGPTDTSSYNEQFF. CDR3 sequence (DNA): TGTGCCAGAGGTAACGCGGGCCCCACCGACACTAGCTCCTACAATGAGCAGTTCTTC. The whole variable domain, remainder taken from reference TRBV28 and TRBJ2-1, is DVKVTQSSRYLVKRTGEKVFLECVQDMDHENMFWYRQDPGLGLRLIYFSYDVKMKEKGDIPEGYSVSREKKERFSLILESASTNQTSMYLCARGNAGPTDTSSYNEQFFGPGTRLTVL.

This chain joins TRBV1 and TRBJ2-5; the tabulated D call, TRBD1, remains unverified against the DNA. TRBV1 is a pseudogene. This CDR3 has 18 residues. The CDR3 sequence: CTSSQPIRGQIPRETQYF. In nucleotides, the CDR3 is TGCACCAGCAGCCAACCTATACGGGGACAGATACCCAGGGAGACCCAGTACTTC.

This chain uses TRBV21-1 with TRBJ2-2; the D call of TRBD2 is as the table states it, not checked on the DNA. TRBV21-1 counts as a pseudogene. The CDR3 is 17 amino acids. For the CDR3, the DNA is TGTGCCAGCAGCACCTGTTTGGGCGGGAGCAGGACCGGGGAGCTGTTTTTT. As protein: CASSTCLGGSRTGELFF.

The table lists this clone with a count of one. The CDR3 loop reads CASSVGQGTTYQETQYF. In DNA form, the CDR3 reads TGTGCCAGCAGCGTAGGTCAGGGGACAACGTACCAAGAGACCCAGTACTTC. V and J are TRBV9 and TRBJ2-5, with a tentative D call TRBD1 (6 bases). The germline V and J ends were trimmed by 0 bases and 0 bases, with 15 bases remaining between them. The length of the CDR3 is 17 residues. Looked up from germline, CDR1 is SGDLS and CDR2 is YYNGEE.

The chain couples TRBV10-2 to TRBJ1-2; unclear D gene. The V gene lost 5 bases and the J gene lost 4 bases, with 14 bases spanning the gap. From germline, CDR1 is WSHSY and CDR2 SAAADI. This CDR3 spans 14 amino acids. The CDR3 protein is CASSSQTTTYGYTF. The CDR3 DNA reads as TGCGCCAGCAGTAGTCAGACGACCACCTATGGCTACACCTTC.

The V gene is TRBV19, the J gene TRBJ1-1; TRBD1 matches at 10 bases. The trim removed 5 bases at V and 1 base at J, leaving 1 base unmatched. Germline V gene sequence: CDR1 LNHDA, CDR2 SQIVND (reference sequence). CDR3 size: 14 residues. DNA of the CDR3: TGTGCCAGTAGTTGGGACAGGGGGAACACTGAAGCTTTCTTT. It encodes CASSWDRGNTEAFF.

This sequence joins TRBV4-2 and TRBJ2-2; no reliable D call. CDR1 and CDR2 (germline): LGHNA, YNFKEQ. The germline V and J ends were trimmed by 5 bases and 7 bases, with 23 bases remaining between them. The CDR3 is 17 residues long. CDR3 nucleotides: TGTGCCAGCAGCTCCCGCGTTGGGTTGGCAGATGTCGGGGAGCTGTTTTTT. Residues: CASSSRVGLADVGELFF.

The V call is TRBV5-4, the J call TRBJ2-1; TRBD1 matches 12 bases. The CDR3 is made up of 16 amino acids. Losses at the gene ends were 10 bases for V and 3 bases for J; bases not matched to a gene: 11. Germline CDR1 and CDR2: SGHNT and YYREEE (reference sequence). CDR3 sequence reads: CAVKTGQGAFYNEQFF. The CDR3 DNA reads TGTGCCGTAAAGACGGGACAGGGGGCGTTCTACAATGAGCAGTTCTTC.

The chain links TRBV7-3 to TRBJ2-7; TRBD2 matches at 7 bases. The CDR3 extends over 15 amino acids. Germline V lookup: CDR1 SGHTA, CDR2 FQGTGA. Unmatched junction bases numbered 13, after V lost 5 bases and J lost 6 bases. CDR3 in amino acids: CASSRLAGDLSEQYF. CDR3 in DNA: TGTGCCAGCAGCCGTCTGGCGGGAGACCTCTCCGAGCAGTACTTC.